This T cell receptor (beta chain) originates from a study of CD8+ T cells in alopecia areata. Study-level findings and limits: Scalp samples also contribute reads from the resident alphabeta T cells found in normal skin.

Concerning this clone itself: As yet, its antigen is unknown.

cDNA prepared by RNA extraction and subsequent reverse transcription served as the template for sequencing. This table comes from immunoSEQ multiplex PCR, and its TCRdb copy is limited to in-frame clones, with some not included. Here the sample spans 200,000 or so clones, roughly two fifths being singletons. Treatment defined: oral pan-JAK inhibitor, 5-10 mg twice daily. In alopecia areata patients, both lesional scalp punch biopsies and peripheral blood were collected. The V gene lost 3 bases and the J gene lost 13 bases, with 16 bases spanning the gap. The germline V gene has CDR1 MNHNS and CDR2 SASEGT. The CDR3 runs to 13 residues.

The receptor was isolated from a human donor with alopecia areata. The sequenced sample was CD4+ T cells sorted from blood, obtained at roughly week 36, from a patient treated with tofacitinib. V usage is TRBV6-1 and J usage is TRBJ2-1; D may correspond to TRBD1 or TRBD2 (7 bases each). The CDR3 DNA reads TGTGCCAGCAGTGAGTGGGAGCGGGACAGTCAGTTCTTC. Amino acids: CASSEWERDSQFF.